The rows below give T cell receptor beta chains drawn from one sample of a study of blood T cell repertoires in COVID-19. The assay was immunoSEQ multiplex PCR, and TCRdb's table has in-frame clones only and misses some. The sample consists of about 26,000 clones, roughly 90% of them appearing once. Sequences were obtained from peripheral blood. The origin of the receptors is a human donor in a cohort sampled during active COVID-19. The CDR3 runs from the conserved cysteine through the conserved F or W.

TRBV28	CASSWPGGQPQHF
TRBV3-1/TRBV3-2	CASSHRGGNTIYF
TRBV15	CATSRDPRGQNIQYF
TRBV3-1/TRBV3-2	CASSRLMAGYTF
TRBV6-5	CASTRESGAYEQYF
TRBV6-6	CASSYEMNTEAFF
TRBV7-2	CASSFTGVGEQYF
TRBV7-2	CASSTDRGSNQPQHF
TRBV3-1/TRBV3-2	CASSPGTGGRDTF
TRBV6-4	CASSANSRGAAEAFF
TRBV7-9	CASSNRQGGSNYGYTF
TRBV7-2	CASLAVDTQYF
TRBV19	CASSQRRMRADSGANVLTF
TRBV5-6	CASSLNPGTYEQYF
TRBV6-5	CASSYSGTPDEKLFF
TRBV27	CASTLNRGAGVVNEQFF
TRBV19	CASSIPGKGTDTQYF
TRBV28	CASSRGQGAYSLHF
TRBV19	CASSITRGETQYF
TRBV4-3	CASSRARTSSYEQYF
TRBV6-4	CASSDSLPGTGSRGYTF
TRBV15	CATSLRGAYEQYF
TRBV21-1	CASSKHRDSTVGYEQYF
TRBV5-1	CASSSGVSPSIYEQYF
TRBV29-1	CSGAETDHYEQYF
TRBV27	CASRFQFSYEQYF
TRBV28	CASRSRLAGDTGELFF
TRBV15	CATSRGGAEKEKLFF
TRBV7-2	CASSGRRTDTQYF
TRBV19	CASRTSASTDTQYF
TRBV3-1/TRBV3-2	CASSQAGRLDTQYF
TRBV3-1/TRBV3-2	CASSQDSQSSYEQYF
TRBV20-1	CSASPTGLETQYF
TRBV18	CASSPERGVGELFF
TRBV6-5	CASSYNTGANVLTF
TRBV19	CASSNRGLGDTQYF
TRBV6-5	CASSYLGQGKETQYF
TRBV2	CASSEGRDYGYTF
TRBV25-1	CASSEFSSYNSPLHF
TRBV29-1	CSVELAGANEKLFF
TRBV28	CASRIQGLEPQHF
TRBV6-6	CAEHRRAVAETQYF
TRBV6-5	CASNRSTNEKLFF
TRBV5-1	CASSLEAVTYEQYF
TRBV11-2	CASSRTKTNRLSF
TRBV6-6	CASSYSEGVSEQYF
TRBV19	CASSSGQGGPYEQYF